These 28 T cell receptor beta chains came from one sample sequenced in a study of CD8+CD57+ T cells in acquired aplastic anemia. Profiling that covered TCR beta VDJ and CDR3 relied on genomic DNA as its template. One entry per CDR3 protein, called by TCRdb with MiXCR from the reads. The top ten hold approximately 1.2% of the sample, which has over 250,000 distinct CDR3 sequences, approximately 57% seen once. Sequenced patients had shown CD8+CD57+ cell expansion by flow cytometry. The sequenced sample consisted of sorted CD4+, CD8+, or CD8+CD57+ T cells (not recorded which) from PBMCs. These receptors came from a human donor with aplastic anemia.

This clonotype was seen just once. The rearrangement joins TRBV11-2 to TRBJ2-7; D call uncertain. V was shortened by 0 bases and J by 2 bases, with 11 bases between the two germline ends. Germline values: CDR1 SGHAT, CDR2 FQNNGV. CDR3 length equals 15 residues. The DNA of the CDR3 is TGTGCCAGCAGCTTAGACCGGCTGCCAACCTACGAGCAGTACTTC. Its protein is CASSLDRLPTYEQYF.

Remarks on this clonotype: A junction boundary mismatches the germline segment, possibly from a read error. This chain uses TRBV5-6 with TRBJ2-7; D is unclear. The CDR3 runs to 11 residues. Germline CDR1 reads SGHDT; CDR2 reads YYEEEE. The CDR3 spells CASSFRYDQYF. The CDR3 region has the DNA TGTGCCAGCAGCTTTAGGTACGACCAGTACTTC.

The gene calls are TRBV20-1 and TRBJ2-3; tentative D call: TRBD2 (5 bases). The CDR3 extends over 11 amino acids. Germline lookup yields CDR1 DFQATT and CDR2 SNEGSKA (reference sequence). Trimming stripped 6 bases from V and 4 bases from J, with 8 bases between. The CDR3: CSAWRPDTQYF. The CDR3 DNA reads TGCAGTGCATGGAGGCCAGATACGCAGTATTTT.

The V and J genes are TRBV20-1 and TRBJ2-7; no reliable D call. The germline V gene encodes CDR1 DFQATT and CDR2 SNEGSKA (reference sequence). With 3 bases removed from V and 3 bases from J, the gap between germline ends came to 12 bases. The CDR3 is 13 amino acids. In DNA form, the CDR3 reads TGCAGTGCTAGGAGACCCGAAAACTACGAGCAGTACTTC. It yields the protein CSARRPENYEQYF.

This sequence joins TRBV10-3 and TRBJ1-5, with D uncertain. Trimming shortened V by 4 bases and J by 4 bases, and 11 bases separated the two germline ends. Germline assignment: CDR1 ENHRY and CDR2 SYGVKD. The CDR3 runs 14 residues. This CDR3 reads CAISGSQWNQPQHF. The CDR3, as DNA: TGTGCCATCAGTGGATCACAGTGGAATCAGCCCCAGCATTTT.

The gene calls are TRBV12-3 or TRBV12-4 and TRBJ2-1, with 11 nucleotides matching TRBD2. V trimming: 3 bases; J trimming: 10 bases; junction bases outside the gene matches: 14. The CDR3 covers 17 residues. The DNA for the CDR3 is TGTGCCAGCAGTTTTAATTATATAAGGGTAGCGGGAGGGGAGCAGTTCTTC. It translates to CASSFNYIRVAGGEQFF.

Comment on this clonotype: A junction boundary mismatches the germline segment, possibly from a read error. J is TRBJ1-1 and V is TRBV7-9; 9 bases are a match to TRBD1. Germline loops: CDR1 SEHNR, CDR2 FQNEAQ (reference sequence). The CDR3 has 15 amino acids. CDR3: CACSPSGQGNTEAFF. CDR3 nucleotide sequence: TGCGCCTGCAGCCCATCGGGACAGGGGAACACTGAAGCTTTCTTT.

This chain's CDR3 is CASSKGDMRGPYEQYF. CDR3 nucleotides: TGTGCCAGTAGTAAGGGCGACATGAGGGGGCCGTACGAGCAGTACTTC. The chain uses TRBV19 and TRBJ2-7; TRBD1 matches 7 bases. Germline CDR1 is LNHDA and CDR2 is SQIVND (reference sequence). The CDR3 covers 16 residues. Losses at the gene ends were 4 bases for V and 4 bases for J; bases not matched to a gene: 13.

The table lists this clonotype with a count of one. This sequence joins TRBV7-6 and TRBJ2-7; D could derive from TRBD1 or TRBD2 (5 bases each). Germline lookup yields CDR1 SGHVS and CDR2 FNYEAQ. V was pared by 5 bases and J by 0 bases, with 14 bases between. This CDR3 contains 15 residues. The CDR3 sequence is CASSQGDGGSYEQYF. CDR3 sequence (DNA): TGTGCCAGCAGCCAAGGGGACGGAGGCTCCTACGAGCAGTACTTC.

The V gene is TRBV10-3, the J gene TRBJ2-2; TRBD1 aligns across 7 bases. The CDR3 totals 17 residues. Germline V gene data show CDR1 as ENHRY and CDR2 as SYGVKD. V gave up 0 bases and J gave up 4 bases; unmatched junction bases: 8. CDR3 sequence reads: CAISESHGQVGTGELFF. CDR3 in DNA: TGTGCCATCAGTGAGTCCCATGGACAGGTTGGCACCGGGGAGCTGTTTTTT.

This clonotype has a count of ten or more. This chain links TRBV11-3 with TRBJ1-1; TRBD1 might be the D (5 bases). V lost 5 bases and J 3 bases, leaving 16 bases between the germline ends. CDR1 is SGHNT, CDR2 YENEEA, per germline. The CDR3 has 15 residues. Here the CDR3 reads CASSAVGVKDTEAFF. CDR3 nucleotide sequence: TGTGCCAGCAGCGCCGTAGGGGTGAAGGACACTGAAGCTTTCTTT.

The chain couples TRBV7-9 to TRBJ2-7; TRBD2 might be the D (5 bases). Trimming left V 5 bases short and J 3 bases short, with 11 bases between. Germline V CDR1 and CDR2: SEHNR, FQNEAQ (reference sequence). There are 13 residues in the CDR3. CDR3 loop: CASSTYTSYEQYF. In nucleotides, the CDR3 is TGTGCCAGCAGCACCTACACTAGCTACGAGCAGTACTTC. The full variable domain, rest sourced from reference TRBV7-9 and TRBJ2-7, is DTGVSQNPRHKITKRGQNVTFRCDPISEHNRLYWYRQTLGQGPEFLTYFQNEAQLEKSRLLSDRFSAERPKGSFSTLEIQRTEQGDSAMYLCASSTYTSYEQYFGPGTRLTVT.

CDR3 nucleotide sequence: TGCGCCAGCAGCGGCTTGCAGGGAAGAACTGAAGCTTTCTTT. Protein product: CASSGLQGRTEAFF. The chain employs TRBV4-1 and TRBJ1-1; possibly TRBD1 for D (5 bases). The CDR3 consists of 14 residues. Germline CDR1 and CDR2: MGHRA and YSYEKL. The V end was cut by 5 bases, the J end by 5 bases, with 15 bases between.

The V call is TRBV7-9, the J call TRBJ1-1; a possible D gene is TRBD1 (6 bases). There are 20 residues in the CDR3. CDR1 and CDR2 from the germline V gene are SEHNR and FQNEAQ (reference sequence). V lost 1 base and J lost 1, with 25 bases in between. The CDR3 coding sequence is TGTGCCAGCAGCTTAGGAGGGGGAGGCTTTGTACTGACCCCGAACACTGAAGCTTTCTTT. Translation: CASSLGGGGFVLTPNTEAFF.

Remarks on this clonotype: A junction end diverges from the germline sequence, so it may reflect a read error. CDR3 amino acids: CVSSRTSGGAGELFF. The CDR3 DNA reads TGTGTCAGCAGCCGCACTAGCGGGGGGGCCGGGGAGCTGTTTTTT. This chain joins TRBV3-1 and TRBJ2-2, with TRBD2 matching 13 bases. This CDR3 comprises 15 residues. Germline CDR1 reads LGHDT; CDR2 reads YNNKEL (reference sequence). The full variable domain, with the rest looked up from reference TRBV3-1 and TRBJ2-2, is DTAVSQTPKYLVTQMGNDKSIKCEQNLGHDTMYWYKQDSKKFLKIMFSYNNKELIINETVPNRFSPKSPDKAHLNLHINSLELGDSAVYFCVSSRTSGGAGELFFGEGSRLTVL.

The CDR3 bases are TGTGCCAGCAGCCCCCATCTGGAGGGGGGGCACGAGCAGTACTTC. Residues: CASSPHLEGGHEQYF. The chain is built from TRBV9 and TRBJ2-7; the D gene is possibly TRBD2 (7 bases). V lost 4 bases, J lost 5 bases, and 19 bases lay in between. Germline V gives CDR1 SGDLS, CDR2 YYNGEE. There are 15 residues in the CDR3. The variable domain in full, with the rest retrieved from reference TRBV9 and TRBJ2-7, is DSGVTQTPKHLITATGQRVTLRCSPRSGDLSVYWYQQSLDQGLQFLIQYYNGEERAKGNILERFSAQQFPDLHSELNLSSLELGDSALYFCASSPHLEGGHEQYFGPGTRLTVT.

This clonotype was seen a handful of times. The V and J genes are TRBV2 and TRBJ2-5, with unresolved D. V shed 7 bases and J shed 5 bases, with 14 bases lying between them. Germline V gene data show CDR1 as SNHLY and CDR2 as FYNNEI. The length of the CDR3 is 13 residues. This chain's CDR3 is CASMIWVGETQYF. The CDR3 DNA sequence: TGTGCCAGCATGATATGGGTAGGGGAGACCCAGTACTTC. The full variable domain, completed using reference TRBV2 and TRBJ2-5, is EPEVTQTPSHQVTQMGQEVILRCVPISNHLYFYWYRQILGQKVEFLVSFYNNEISEKSEIFDDQFSVERPDGSNFTLKIRSTKLEDSAMYFCASMIWVGETQYFGPGTRLLVL.

The chain links TRBV29-1 to TRBJ2-7, with 11 bases that match TRBD1. The V segment lost 8 bases and the J segment 2 bases; nucleotides outside the gene matches: 5. The CDR3 covers 13 residues. Germline CDR1 reads SQVTM; CDR2 reads ANQGSEA. Here the CDR3 reads CSLLGQGAYEQYF. The CDR3 DNA sequence: TGCAGCTTGTTGGGACAGGGGGCCTACGAGCAGTACTTC.

This chain joins TRBV9 and TRBJ2-7, with D possibly matching TRBD2 (6 bases). From germline, CDR1 is SGDLS and CDR2 YYNGEE. V gave up 3 bases and J gave up 0 bases, with 10 bases separating them. The CDR3 consists of 14 residues. This chain's CDR3 is CASSGGVLSYEQYF. The CDR3 DNA reads TGTGCCAGCAGCGGCGGGGTGCTCTCCTACGAGCAGTACTTC. Full variable domain (remainder filled in from reference TRBV9 and TRBJ2-7): DSGVTQTPKHLITATGQRVTLRCSPRSGDLSVYWYQQSLDQGLQFLIQYYNGEERAKGNILERFSAQQFPDLHSELNLSSLELGDSALYFCASSGGVLSYEQYFGPGTRLTVT.

In this sample, this clonotype turned up many times. The genes are TRBV20-1 and TRBJ2-1; possibly TRBD2 for D (5 bases). The CDR3 consists of 17 residues. The V end lost 0 bases, the J end lost 0 bases, and 15 bases lay between the germline ends. Germline lookup yields CDR1 DFQATT and CDR2 SNEGSKA (reference sequence). CDR3: CSARDIKGLPSYNEQFF. Written as DNA, the CDR3 is TGCAGTGCTAGAGATATAAAAGGACTTCCCTCCTACAATGAGCAGTTCTTC.

As for this clonotype: Mismatch with germline at one junction end may stem from a read error. The J gene is TRBJ2-7, the V gene TRBV2; D is ambiguous. CDR1 SNHLY and CDR2 FYNNEI come from the germline V gene. This CDR3 region has 14 residues. In DNA form, the CDR3 reads TGCGCCAGCAGCCAAATTGACGTCTCCTACGAGCAGTACTTC. Translated: CASSQIDVSYEQYF.

The J gene is TRBJ2-7, the V gene TRBV20-1, with D tentatively TRBD1 (6 bases). Germline values: CDR1 DFQATT, CDR2 SNEGSKA (reference sequence). The CDR3 has 12 amino acids. Trimming stripped 6 bases from V and 2 bases from J, with 11 bases between. This chain's CDR3 is CSAQGRAYEQYF. DNA for the CDR3: TGCAGTGCCCAGGGGCGGGCCTACGAGCAGTACTTC.

This clonotype was picked up a small number of times. The chain employs TRBV20-1 and TRBJ1-5; 8 bases match TRBD1. V lost 6 bases to trimming and J lost 4 bases; unmatched junction nucleotides: 8. This CDR3 has 14 amino acids. Germline CDR1 and CDR2: DFQATT and SNEGSKA (reference sequence). CDR3 sequence reads: CSAPRQGINQPQHF. CDR3 in DNA: TGCAGTGCCCCACGACAGGGGATTAATCAGCCCCAGCATTTT.

This clonotype was counted once. The J gene is TRBJ2-7, the V gene TRBV5-6; no reliable D call. The CDR3 extends over 11 amino acids. The V gene's germline CDR1 is SGHDT and CDR2 YYEEEE. V was shortened by 6 bases and J by 3 bases, with 7 bases between the two germline ends. CDR3 DNA: TGTGCCAGCAATAAGCACTACGAGCAGTACTTC. Its protein is CASNKHYEQYF.

This clonotype has more than one count but fewer than ten. The chain joins TRBV20-1 to TRBJ2-5; a possible D gene is TRBD1 (5 bases). Germline values: CDR1 DFQATT, CDR2 SNEGSKA (reference sequence). With 6 bases removed from V and 2 bases from J, the gap between germline ends came to 10 bases. There are 12 residues in the CDR3. The CDR3 spells CSASGSQETQYF. The CDR3 nucleotides are TGCAGTGCATCAGGGTCACAAGAGACCCAGTACTTC.

The V call is TRBV2, the J call TRBJ2-3; 9 bases line up with TRBD1. The V gene end was trimmed by 8 bases and the J gene end by 1 base; junction bases not matched to a gene: 4. This CDR3 spans 14 amino acids. Germline CDR1 is SNHLY and CDR2 is FYNNEI. CDR3 residues: CASGRTGGTDTQYF. Here the CDR3 DNA reads TGTGCCAGCGGTCGGACAGGGGGCACAGATACGCAGTATTTT.

The genes are TRBV20-1 and TRBJ2-1; 9 nucleotides match TRBD2. There are 13 residues in the CDR3. The germline V gene encodes CDR1 DFQATT and CDR2 SNEGSKA (reference sequence). V lost 4 bases to trimming and J lost 7 bases; unmatched junction nucleotides: 5. The CDR3 DNA sequence: TGCAGTGCTACTTCTAGCGGGGCGAATGAGCAGTTCTTC. Translation: CSATSSGANEQFF.

This chain uses TRBV7-2 with TRBJ1-5, with TRBD1 matching 11 bases. Germline assignment: CDR1 SGHTA and CDR2 FQGNSA. The CDR3 length is 17 residues. With V trimmed by 1 base and J by 5 bases, 7 bases remained unmatched. The CDR3 protein is CASSLGTGGWHDQPQHF. The CDR3 DNA is TGTGCCAGCAGCTTAGGGACAGGGGGCTGGCACGATCAGCCCCAGCATTTT.